This T cell receptor (beta chain) was observed in a study of blood T cell repertoires in COVID-19. As handled by the study authors: Estimated nucleated cell counts came from reference gene primer amplification. TCRdb keeps only in-frame clones here, not all; method: immunoSEQ multiplex PCR. That table supplies the V and J calls and clone size; D and trimming were determined from the DNA. The repertoire holds about 240,000 clones, with about 86% as singletons. Trimming pared 5 bases from V and 7 bases from J, leaving 15 bases between. CDR3 length: 13 amino acids. CDR1 and CDR2 (germline): SGHNT, YYREEE (reference sequence).

The sequenced sample was peripheral blood. V usage is TRBV5-4 and J usage is TRBJ1-1; maybe TRBD1 (6 bases). This TCR derives from a woman older than 75 with acute or convalescent COVID-19. CDR3 nucleotides: TGTGCCAGCAGGGGGGAAAACAGGGTTGAAGCTTTCTTT. Translation: CASRGENRVEAFF.